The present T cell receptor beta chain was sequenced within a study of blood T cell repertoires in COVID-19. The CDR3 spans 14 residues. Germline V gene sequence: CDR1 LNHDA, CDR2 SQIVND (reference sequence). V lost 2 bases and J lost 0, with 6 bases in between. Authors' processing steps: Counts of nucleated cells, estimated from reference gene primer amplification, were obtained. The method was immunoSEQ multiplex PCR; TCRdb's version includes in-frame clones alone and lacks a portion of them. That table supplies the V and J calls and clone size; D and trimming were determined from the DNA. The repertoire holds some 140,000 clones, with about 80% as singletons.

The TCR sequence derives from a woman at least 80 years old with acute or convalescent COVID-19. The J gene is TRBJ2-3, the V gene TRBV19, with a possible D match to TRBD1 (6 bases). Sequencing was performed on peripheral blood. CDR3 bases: TGTGCCAGTAGTATACAGGGGAGCACAGATACGCAGTATTTT. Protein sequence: CASSIQGSTDTQYF.